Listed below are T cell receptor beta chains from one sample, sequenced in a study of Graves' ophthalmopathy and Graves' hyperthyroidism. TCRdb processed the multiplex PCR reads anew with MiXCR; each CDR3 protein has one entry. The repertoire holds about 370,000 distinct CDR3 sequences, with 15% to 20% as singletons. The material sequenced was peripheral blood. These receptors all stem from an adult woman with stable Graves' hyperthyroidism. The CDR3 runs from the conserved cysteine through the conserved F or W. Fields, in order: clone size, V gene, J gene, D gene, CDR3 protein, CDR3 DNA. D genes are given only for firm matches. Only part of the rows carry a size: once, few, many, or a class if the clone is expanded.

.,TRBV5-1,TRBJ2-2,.,CASSRLLVTNTGELFF,TGCGCCAGCAGCCGATTACTAGTGACGAACACCGGGGAGCTGTTTTTT
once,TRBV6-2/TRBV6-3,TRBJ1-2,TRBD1,CASSPRTGGGYTF,TGTGCCAGCAGCCCTCGGACAGGGGGAGGCTACACCTTC
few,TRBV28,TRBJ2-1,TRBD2,CASRAAWGAGGNNEQFF,TGTGCCAGCAGGGCCGCTTGGGGAGCGGGAGGAAACAATGAGCAGTTCTTC
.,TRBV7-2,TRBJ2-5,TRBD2,CASSQTGLSQETQYF,TGTGCCAGCAGCCAAACGGGACTATCCCAAGAGACCCAGTACTTC
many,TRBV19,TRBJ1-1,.,CASKTDWGTEAFF,TGTGCCAGTAAGACCGATTGGGGGACTGAAGCTTTCTTT
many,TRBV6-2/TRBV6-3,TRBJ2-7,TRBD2,CASSYSNYASGSSYEQYF,TGTGCCAGCAGTTACTCGAACTACGCTAGCGGGAGCTCCTACGAGCAGTACTTC
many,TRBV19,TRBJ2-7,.,CASSMNSDGTHEQYF,TGTGCCAGTAGTATGAACAGTGACGGGACCCACGAGCAGTACTTC
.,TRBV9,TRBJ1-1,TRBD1,CASSGTGAGTEAFF,TGTGCCAGCAGCGGAACAGGGGCGGGCACTGAAGCTTTCTTT
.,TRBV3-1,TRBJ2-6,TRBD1,CASSNRGTGANVLTF,TGTGCCAGCAGCAACAGGGGAACTGGGGCCAACGTCCTGACTTTC
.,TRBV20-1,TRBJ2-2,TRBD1,CSARQGGELGELFF,TGCAGTGCCCGACAGGGGGGGGAGCTCGGGGAGCTGTTTTTT
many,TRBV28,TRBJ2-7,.,CASSLPPRGAAYEQYF,TGTGCCAGCAGTTTACCCCCCCGAGGGGCGGCCTACGAGCAGTACTTC
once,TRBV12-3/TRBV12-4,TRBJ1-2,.,CASSLVLSYGYTF,TGTGCCAGCAGTTTAGTTCTTTCCTATGGCTACACCTTC
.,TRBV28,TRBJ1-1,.,CASSPGTVDTEAFF,TGTGCCAGCAGTCCCGGGACCGTTGACACTGAAGCTTTCTTT
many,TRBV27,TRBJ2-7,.,CASSLYRDNIYEQYF,TGTGCCAGCAGTTTATACCGGGACAACATCTACGAGCAGTACTTC
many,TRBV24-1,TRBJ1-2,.,CATSAPRYGYTF,TGTGCCACCAGTGCCCCGCGCTATGGCTACACCTTC
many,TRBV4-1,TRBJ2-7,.,CASSQDKGIPYEQYF,TGCGCCAGCAGCCAAGATAAGGGGATCCCCTACGAGCAGTACTTC